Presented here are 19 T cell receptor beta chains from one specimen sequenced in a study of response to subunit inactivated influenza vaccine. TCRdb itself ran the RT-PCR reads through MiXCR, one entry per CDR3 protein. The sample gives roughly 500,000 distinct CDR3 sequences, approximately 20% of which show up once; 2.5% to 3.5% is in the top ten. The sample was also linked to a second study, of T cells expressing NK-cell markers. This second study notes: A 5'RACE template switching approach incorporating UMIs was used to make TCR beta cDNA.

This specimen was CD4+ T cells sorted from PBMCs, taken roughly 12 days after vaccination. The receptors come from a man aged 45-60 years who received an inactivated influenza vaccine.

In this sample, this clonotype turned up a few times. The CDR3 nucleotides are TGTGCCAGCAGTTTAGACAGGGGAACTGGAAACACCATATATTTT. This sequence encodes CASSLDRGTGNTIYF. The rearrangement links TRBV12-3 or TRBV12-4 to TRBJ1-3, with 7 bases aligning to TRBD1. V shed 1 base and J 2 bases; nucleotides not matched to a gene: 2. This CDR3 comprises 15 residues.

The chain's CDR3 is CASSRDSQSYSNQPQHF. In nucleotides, the CDR3 is TGTGCCAGCAGCCGGGACAGCCAGTCATATAGCAATCAGCCCCAGCATTTT. This chain connects TRBV7-2 to TRBJ1-5; 7 nucleotides agree with TRBD1. The V gene's germline CDR1 is SGHTA and CDR2 FQGNSA. The CDR3 is 17 residues long. V was pared by 5 bases and J by 0 bases, with 10 bases of the junction left unmatched.

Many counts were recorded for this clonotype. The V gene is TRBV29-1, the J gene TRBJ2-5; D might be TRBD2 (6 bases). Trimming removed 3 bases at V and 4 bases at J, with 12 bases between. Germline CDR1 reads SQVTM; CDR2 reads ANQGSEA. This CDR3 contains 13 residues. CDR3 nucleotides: TGCAGCGTTGATACGGGGAGGTCAGAGACCCAGTACTTC. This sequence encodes CSVDTGRSETQYF. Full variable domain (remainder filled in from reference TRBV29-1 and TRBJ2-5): SAVISQKPSRDICQRGTSLTIQCQVDSQVTMMFWYRQQPGQSLTLIATANQGSEATYESGFVIDKFPISRPNLTFSTLTVSNMSPEDSSIYLCSVDTGRSETQYFGPGTRLLVL.

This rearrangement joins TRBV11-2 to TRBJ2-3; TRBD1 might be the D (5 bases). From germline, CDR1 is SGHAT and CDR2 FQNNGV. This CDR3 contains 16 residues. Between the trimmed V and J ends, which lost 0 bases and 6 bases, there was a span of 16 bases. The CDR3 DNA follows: TGTGCCAGCAGCTTAGAACGGTCAGGGCGTTTGGATACGCAGTATTTT. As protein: CASSLERSGRLDTQYF.

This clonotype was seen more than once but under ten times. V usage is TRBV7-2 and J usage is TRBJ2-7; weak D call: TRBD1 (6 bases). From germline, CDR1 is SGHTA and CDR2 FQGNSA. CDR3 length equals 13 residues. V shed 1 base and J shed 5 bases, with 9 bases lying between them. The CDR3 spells CASSLVAGDEQYF. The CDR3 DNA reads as TGTGCCAGCAGCTTAGTAGCAGGGGACGAGCAGTACTTC.

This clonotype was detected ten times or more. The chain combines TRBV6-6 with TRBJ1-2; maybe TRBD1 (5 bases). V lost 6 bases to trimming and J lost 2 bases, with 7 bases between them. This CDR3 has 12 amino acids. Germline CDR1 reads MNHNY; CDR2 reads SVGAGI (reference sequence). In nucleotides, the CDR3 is TGTGCCAGCAGGCAGGGCAACTATGGCTACACCTTC. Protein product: CASRQGNYGYTF.

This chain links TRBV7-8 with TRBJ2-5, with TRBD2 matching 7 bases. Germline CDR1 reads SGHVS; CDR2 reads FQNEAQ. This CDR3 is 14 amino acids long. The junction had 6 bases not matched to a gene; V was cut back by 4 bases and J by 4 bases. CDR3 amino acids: CASSSREAGETQYF. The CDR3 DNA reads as TGTGCCAGCAGCTCCCGGGAGGCGGGAGAGACCCAGTACTTC.

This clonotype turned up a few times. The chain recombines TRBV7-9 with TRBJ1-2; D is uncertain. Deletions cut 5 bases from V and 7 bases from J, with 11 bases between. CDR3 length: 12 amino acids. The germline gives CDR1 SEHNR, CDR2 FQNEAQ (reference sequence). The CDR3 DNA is TGTGCCAGCAGCCCTGAGTTGGGTGGCTACACCTTC. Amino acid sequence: CASSPELGGYTF.

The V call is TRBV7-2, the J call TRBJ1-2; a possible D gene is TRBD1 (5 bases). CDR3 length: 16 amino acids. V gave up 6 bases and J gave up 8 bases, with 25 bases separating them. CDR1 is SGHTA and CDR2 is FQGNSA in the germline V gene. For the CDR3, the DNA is TGTGCCAGCAGACAATCTACCGGGACGGTGAATGGAGGCTACACCTTC. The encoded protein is CASRQSTGTVNGGYTF.

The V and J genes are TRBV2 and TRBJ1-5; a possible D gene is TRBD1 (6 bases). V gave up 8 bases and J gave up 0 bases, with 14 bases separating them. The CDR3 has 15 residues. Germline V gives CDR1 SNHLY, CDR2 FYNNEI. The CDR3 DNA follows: TGTGCCAGCGTATTGACAGGCTATAGCAATCAGCCCCAGCATTTT. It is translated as CASVLTGYSNQPQHF.

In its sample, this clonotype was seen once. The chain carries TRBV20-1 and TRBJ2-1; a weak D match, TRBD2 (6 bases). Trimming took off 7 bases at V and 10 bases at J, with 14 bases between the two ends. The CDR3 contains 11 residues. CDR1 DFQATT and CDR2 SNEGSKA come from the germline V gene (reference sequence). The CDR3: CSGTTREEQFF. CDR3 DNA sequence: TGCAGTGGCACCACACGGGAGGAGCAGTTCTTC.

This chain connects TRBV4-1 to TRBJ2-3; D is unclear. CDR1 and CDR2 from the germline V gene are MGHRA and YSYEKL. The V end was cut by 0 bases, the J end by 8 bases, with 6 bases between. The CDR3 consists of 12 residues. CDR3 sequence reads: CASSQELGTQYF. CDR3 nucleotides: TGCGCCAGCAGCCAAGAGTTAGGTACGCAGTATTTT.

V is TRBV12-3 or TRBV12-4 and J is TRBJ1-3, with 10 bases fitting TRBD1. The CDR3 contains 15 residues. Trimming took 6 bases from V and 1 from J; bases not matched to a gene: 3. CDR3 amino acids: CASSRTGGSGNTIYF. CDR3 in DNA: TGTGCCAGCAGCAGGACAGGGGGGTCTGGAAACACCATATATTTT.

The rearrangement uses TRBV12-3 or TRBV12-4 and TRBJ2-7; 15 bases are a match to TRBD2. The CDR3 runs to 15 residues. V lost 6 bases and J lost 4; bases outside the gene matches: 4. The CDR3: CASSRGLAGGYEQYF. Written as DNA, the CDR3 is TGTGCCAGCAGCCGAGGACTAGCGGGAGGGTACGAGCAGTACTTC.

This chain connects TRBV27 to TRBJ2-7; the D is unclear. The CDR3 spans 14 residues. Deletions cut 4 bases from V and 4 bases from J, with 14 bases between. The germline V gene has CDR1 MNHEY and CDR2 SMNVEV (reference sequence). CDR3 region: CASSSPGFVYEQYF. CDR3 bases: TGTGCCAGCAGTTCCCCAGGTTTCGTATACGAGCAGTACTTC.

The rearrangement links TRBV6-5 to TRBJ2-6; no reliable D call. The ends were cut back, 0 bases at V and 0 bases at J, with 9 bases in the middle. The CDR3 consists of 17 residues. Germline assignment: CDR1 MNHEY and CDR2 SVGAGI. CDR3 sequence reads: CASSYSVGNSGANVLTF. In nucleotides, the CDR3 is TGTGCCAGCAGTTACTCGGTTGGGAACTCTGGGGCCAACGTCCTGACTTTC.

This CDR3 reads CASSPGQGVSKNIQYF. CDR3 bases: TGTGCCAGCAGCCCAGGACAGGGGGTATCCAAAAACATTCAGTACTTC. This sequence joins TRBV7-8 and TRBJ2-4; TRBD1 agrees at 10 bases. Germline V gene sequence: CDR1 SGHVS, CDR2 FQNEAQ. Germline trimming cut 5 bases from V and 2 bases from J; bases unmatched to any gene: 6. The CDR3 has 16 amino acids.

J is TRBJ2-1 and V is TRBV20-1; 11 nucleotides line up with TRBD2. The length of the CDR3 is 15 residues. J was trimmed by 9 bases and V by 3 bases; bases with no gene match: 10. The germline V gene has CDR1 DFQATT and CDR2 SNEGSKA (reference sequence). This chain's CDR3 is CSASPPSGRYSEQFF. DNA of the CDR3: TGCAGTGCTAGCCCACCTAGCGGGAGGTATAGTGAGCAGTTCTTC.

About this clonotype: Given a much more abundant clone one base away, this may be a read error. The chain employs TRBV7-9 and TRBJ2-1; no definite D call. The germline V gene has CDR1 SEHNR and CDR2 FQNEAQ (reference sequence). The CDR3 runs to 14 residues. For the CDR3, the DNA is TGTGCCAGCGGCTTAGTCGGCCGCTACAATGAGCAGTTCTTC. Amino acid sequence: CASGLVGRYNEQFF.